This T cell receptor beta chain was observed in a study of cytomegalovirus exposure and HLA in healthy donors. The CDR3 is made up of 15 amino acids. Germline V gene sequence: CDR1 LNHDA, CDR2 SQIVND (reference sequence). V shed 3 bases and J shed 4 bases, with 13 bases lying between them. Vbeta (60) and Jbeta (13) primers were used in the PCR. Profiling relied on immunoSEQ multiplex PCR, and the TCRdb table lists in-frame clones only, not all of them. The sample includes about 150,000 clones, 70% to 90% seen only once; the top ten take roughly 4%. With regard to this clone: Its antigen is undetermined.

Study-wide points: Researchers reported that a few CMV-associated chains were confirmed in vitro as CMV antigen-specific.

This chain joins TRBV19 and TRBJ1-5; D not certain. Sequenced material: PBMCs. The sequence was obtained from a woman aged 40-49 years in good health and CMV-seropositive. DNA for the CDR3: TGTGCCAGTAGTATGAGAGCTTTGCCTAATCAGCCCCAGCATTTT. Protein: CASSMRALPNQPQHF.